Below, one T cell receptor (beta chain) is given with its context. Its antigen is unidentified. With 2 bases clipped from V and 4 bases from J, the junction kept 5 bases outside the gene matches. There are 15 residues in the CDR3. The V gene's germline CDR1 is LNHNV and CDR2 YYDKDF (reference sequence). Using unique molecular identifiers, the investigators prepared the TCRbeta library. TCRdb independently ran MiXCR on the PCR reads; one entry per CDR3 protein. This sample has 110,000 or so distinct CDR3 sequences; approximately 6.6% occur once, and the top ten carry 20% to 25%. The data stem from a study of T-cell reconstitution after alpha-beta-depleted transplantation in children. General study results and limits: The authors attributed T-cell counts and diversity one year after transplant mostly to newly produced T cells. Diversity of TCRbeta at day 60 was high in some patients, arising from surviving recipient T cells and thymic progenitors. Reported findings indicate that, about two months after transplant, alpha-beta T cells came from several hundred expanded clones, which were derived from non-depleted graft cells.

Sequenced material: PBMCs, mostly from graft donor cells, taken 360 days after TCRalphabeta/CD19-depleted stem cell transplant. This clonotype was obtained from a male patient between 2 and 15 years old who had a stem cell transplant for acute lymphoblastic leukemia, so the T cells may come from the graft donor. The rearrangement uses TRBV15 and TRBJ2-5; 9 bases match TRBD2. The CDR3 here is CATSRRAGGGETQYF. CDR3 DNA: TGTGCCACCAGCAGAAGGGCGGGGGGGGGAGAGACCCAGTACTTC.